The source of this T cell receptor (beta chain) is a study of blood T cell repertoires in COVID-19 (TCRdb year 2020). Background on the whole study: Samples covering the acute and convalescent phases of COVID-19 were provided by collaborators in the United States, Italy and Spain. The material from the prospective study consisted of cDNA or gDNA derived from T cells, B-cell-depleted T cells, or PBMCs. The dataset comprised deeply sampled blood TCRbeta repertoires from subjects exposed to, actively infected with, or recovered from COVID-19. A freely available public database, intended as a resource for researchers studying the immune response to SARS-CoV-2, is where the repertoires were released. The samples were drawn from the first 160 participants of the ongoing ImmuneRACE study and from over a thousand subjects provided by 6 global collaborators. Sample metadata almost always included a de-identified subject ID, COVID-19 status, age in years and sex. Where HLA class I and class II types were available, the types were taken from metadata supplied by the sample provider, not from assay-based typing. Overall study outcomes, separate from this receptor: How much clinical and demographic metadata was included differed by source and by participant, and the metadata was provided uncurated.

Regarding this clone: Its cognate antigen has yet to be identified. Per-base quality was not reported, and no clone a single base away is much larger than it.

Whole blood was collected in K2EDTA tubes by collaborating institutions according to the institutions' own protocols. Collaborator samples were shipped for TCRbeta analysis as frozen whole blood, isolated PBMCs, or DNA extracted from either sample type. TCRbeta CDR3 regions were amplified from genomic DNA by means of the immunoSEQ Assay, a bias-controlled multiplex PCR. The source study handled its data this way. The number of nucleated cells in each sample was estimated by amplification of reference gene primers within the assay. To quantify the absolute abundance of each unique TCRbeta CDR3 rearrangement, sequence reads were collapsed and filtered. For each sample, productive Simpson clonality was calculated as the square root of Simpson's diversity index across productive rearrangements. TCRdb stores this immuneACCESS table with in-frame sequences only. Part of the clones is absent; in the studies checked, under half of the shortfall reflects unresolved V genes, and no reason is known for the rest. V and J calls and clone size are as listed in that table; D and trimming were resolved from the DNA. This sample gives roughly 60,000 clones in total; around 83% of them show up just once. Approximately 5.9% of the sample lies in the top ten.

Trimming leaves V shorter by 7 bases and J shorter by 5 bases, with the junction holding 23 bases beyond the gene matches. Via the germline V gene (reference sequence), CDR1 is WNHNN and CDR2 SYGVQD. The CDR3, cysteine through phenylalanine, is 19 amino acids long. The retained sequence is limited to the CDR3, 57 bases, with the frame set at the first base. The chain is assembled from TRBV10-1 and TRBJ2-5, and 9 junction bases match TRBD1. The sequence was obtained from a human donor in a cohort sampled during active or convalescent COVID-19. Material: peripheral blood. The nucleotide sequence is given as TGCGCCAGCACCCCTAAGGACAGGGGCCGCATCACCTCTGGGGAGACCCAGTACTTC. Its protein reads: CASTPKDRGRITSGETQYF.